The clone carrying this T cell receptor beta chain was seen more than once but under ten times. The antigen is undetermined. V shed 5 bases, J shed 5 bases, and the junction held 2 bases outside the gene matches. Germline V gives CDR1 DFQATT, CDR2 SNEGSKA (reference sequence). This CDR3 spans 12 amino acids. Amplified regions were TCR beta CDR3 sequences from RNA transcripts. RT-PCR in the first round (using the HTBI primer set) targeted the TCR CDR3. TCRdb re-derived calls from the multiplex PCR reads in MiXCR, one entry per CDR3 protein. The table records about 210,000 distinct CDR3 sequences, about 15% of them present only once. Across 18 months, stable Graves' hyperthyroidism was marked by no progression to ophthalmopathy. Patients aged 18 to 65 with hyperthyroidism were newly diagnosed, with duration under 2 months. This record belongs to a study of T cells in Graves' hyperthyroidism and ophthalmopathy. Notes on the study in general: Clonotypes that were expanded in thyroid above 0.001 mostly appeared in blood too. The authors' 13 V-J model separated ophthalmopathy from stable hyperthyroidism.

This receptor was obtained from a man aged 50 or older with Graves' hyperthyroidism. The V gene is TRBV20-1, the J gene TRBJ1-1; 10 bases fit TRBD1. The sequencing sample was made of blood. CDR3 DNA sequence: TGCAGTGCTCGACAGGGGGCGACTGAAGCTTTCTTT. Protein sequence: CSARQGATEAFF.